This T cell receptor beta chain was identified during a study of breast tumors, draining lymph nodes, adjacent tissues. Findings and limits, study-wide: Luminal-like breast cancer showed significantly greater tumor-nontumor repertoire similarity than basal-like breast cancer did.

V gave up 7 bases and J gave up 5 bases; unmatched junction bases: 11. CDR1 SGHTS and CDR2 YDEGEE come from the germline V gene. The CDR3 is 14 amino acids. TCRdb passed the multiplex PCR reads through MiXCR, listing each CDR3 protein once. The table lists 60,000 to 70,000 distinct CDR3 sequences, roughly 59% of them singletons. The table lists this clonotype with many counts. Its antigen remains unidentified. The receptor was isolated from a female donor with breast cancer. Some clones in this sample may be carry-over from other donors' samples. The chain uses TRBV5-8 and TRBJ2-5; TRBD1 matches at 7 bases. The sequenced sample was breast tumor tissue. The CDR3 is CASRIGGVGETQYF. The CDR3 DNA sequence: TGTGCCAGCCGGATAGGGGGCGTAGGGGAGACCCAGTACTTC.